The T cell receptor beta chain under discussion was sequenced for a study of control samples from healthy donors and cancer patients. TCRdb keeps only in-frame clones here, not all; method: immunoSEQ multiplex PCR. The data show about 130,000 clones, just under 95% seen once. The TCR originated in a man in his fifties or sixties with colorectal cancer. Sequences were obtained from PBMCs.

DNA for the CDR3: TGTGCCAGTAGTATCAGGTCTGGGCTATACAACACCGGGGAGCTGTTTTTT. Protein: CASSIRSGLYNTGELFF. The chain joins TRBV19 to TRBJ2-2; D gene uncertain. The CDR3 loop spans 17 amino acids. The V end lost 3 bases, the J end lost 2 bases, and 16 bases lay between the germline ends. Germline values: CDR1 LNHDA, CDR2 SQIVND (reference sequence).